A single T cell receptor beta chain is shown here with its context. Its binding antigen is unknown. Base qualities are not recorded, but no much larger clone differs from it by a single base. V lost 6 bases and J lost 1 base; the stretch between them is 10 bases long. CDR1 MDHEN and CDR2 SYDVKM were looked up in the germline V gene. The CDR3 goes from the cysteine to the phenylalanine over 15 residues. Only CDR3 DNA remains: 45 bases, in frame from the first base. The data originate from a study of shared clonotypes between healthy human individuals (dated by TCRdb to 2018 to 2020). Concerning the study at large: The cohort comprised a couple of women and a few men aged 18 to 49 years. Different laboratories and diverse techniques were used to prepare libraries and sequence TCR repertoires, to increase sequencing depth and limit assay-specific biases. For each donor, CD4 naive and CD4 memory were each run on three plates, CD8 naive on two plates, and CD8 memory on one plate. Leukapheresis yielded between about 0.8 and 8.9 billion PBMCs per donor. To estimate repertoire size and how much clonotype sharing occurs between individuals, the study deeply sequenced the blood TCR repertoires of five healthy adults.

CD8 naive samples were obtained by positive selection for CCR7 among CD45RO-negative cells, yielding a CD45RA+CCR7+ population from which TemRA cells were excluded. The donors were healthy, HIV-negative adults with no recently reported acute infections or vaccinations. Every donor was a Caucasian adult residing in Nashville, Tennessee, USA. Blood was obtained by leukapheresis, after which PBMCs were separated by Ficoll-Histopaque density gradient centrifugation and cryopreserved in liquid nitrogen vapor phase. Analytical flow cytometry was used to check the purity and quantity of each magnetically sorted T cell population. From each sorted fraction, genomic DNA was isolated and quantified by UV absorbance on a Nanodrop 2000c. Using the deep immunoSEQ assay, multiplex PCR amplified TCR CDR3 regions from genomic DNA. Extracted genomic DNA from each cell subset was spread evenly across all wells of several immunoSEQ 96-well plates, with each plate serving as a replicate. For sorted subsets, each replicate PCR was loaded with 200 ng genomic DNA, equivalent to 30,000 or so T cell genomes. Purified libraries were quantified with a Qubit 3.0 fluorometer, sized on a Bioanalyzer 2100, and re-quantified with the KAPA Library Quantification kit. Each immunoSEQ 96-well plate was sequenced on its own single-read 150-cycle Illumina NextSeq 550 flow cell. The study's processing was this. The immunoSEQ output contained only junctional sequences without quality scores, so filtering could not match that applied to full-length reads. To assign V/J genes and CDR3, sequences were annotated using PyIR, a Python wrapper for IgBLAST v1.9, with IMGT germline references. Reads were removed for weak V/J assignments (E-value above 1e-6), missing CDR3, stop codons, out-of-frame junctions, or ambiguous translated residues. V3J clonotypes were defined as sequences sharing the same inferred V gene, J gene, and CDR3 amino acid sequence. The percentage overlap between two repertoires was calculated by dividing the number of shared unique clonotypes by the size of the smaller repertoire. Richness of each repertoire was evaluated using RTK rarefaction, the Chao1 estimator, and Recon v2.1 estimates of unobserved clonotypes. Generation probabilities for all TCRbeta clonotypes obtained by the gDNA method from several donors were computed using OLGA. Held by TCRdb, this immuneACCESS table contains in-frame sequences only and omits some clones. Under half of the omission traces to an unresolved V gene where checked; the cause of the rest is unknown. That table is the source of V, J and clone size, and D and trimming were worked out from the DNA. The sample data list about 2.2 million clones, and about 94% of these were observed just once. The top ten constitute about 1.6% of the sample.

What the work shows at the level of the full study, not this receptor alone: When several donors were compared, the shared fraction of clonotypes was around 5% for naive CD4, around 3.6% for naive CD8, 2.3% for memory CD4, and less than 0.5% for memory CD8. Because the study included a small number of donors, the genetic and exposure-history diversity represented was limited. Only blood was sampled, and tissue TCR repertoires likely differ from those in blood. Larger estimated clonotype richness was generally found for naive subsets than for memory subsets. Rarefaction of sorted-subset datasets indicated incomplete sequencing despite the large sequencing depth. Clonotypes shared by all four sorted-subset donors showed higher generation probabilities than non-shared clonotypes. Pairwise subsampling led to the expectation that sequencing depth would affect the degree of clonotype sharing among donors.

The sequenced sample consisted of naive CD8+ T cells from PBMCs. The sample's cell subset or site label, in plain terms: CD45RA+CCR7+. This sequence was found in a man in his late teens or twenties in good health. Some clones in this sample may be carry-over from other donors' samples. The V and J genes are TRBV28 and TRBJ2-6, with the D gene too uncertain to name. DNA sequence: TGTGCCAGCAGACTCTGGCAGTCTGGGGCCAACGTCCTGACTTTC. Translated, it gives CASRLWQSGANVLTF.